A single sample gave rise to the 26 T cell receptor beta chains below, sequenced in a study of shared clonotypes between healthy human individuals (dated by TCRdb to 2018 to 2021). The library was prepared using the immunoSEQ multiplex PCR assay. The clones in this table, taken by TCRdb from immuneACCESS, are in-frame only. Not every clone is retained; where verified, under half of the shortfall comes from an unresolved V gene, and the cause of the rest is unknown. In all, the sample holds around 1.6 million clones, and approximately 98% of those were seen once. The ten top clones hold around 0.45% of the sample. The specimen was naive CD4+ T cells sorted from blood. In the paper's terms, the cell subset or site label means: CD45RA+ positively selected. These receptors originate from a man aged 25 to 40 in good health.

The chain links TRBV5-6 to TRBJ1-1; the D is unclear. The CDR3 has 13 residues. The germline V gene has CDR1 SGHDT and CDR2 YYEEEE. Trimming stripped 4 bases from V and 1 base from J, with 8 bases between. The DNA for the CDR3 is TGTGCCAGCAGCATCGGGCAGAACACTGAAGCTTTCTTT. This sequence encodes CASSIGQNTEAFF.

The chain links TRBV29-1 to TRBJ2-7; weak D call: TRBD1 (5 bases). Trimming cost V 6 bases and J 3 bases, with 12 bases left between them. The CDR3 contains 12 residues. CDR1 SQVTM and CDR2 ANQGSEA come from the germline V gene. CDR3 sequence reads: CSVQTEIYEQYF. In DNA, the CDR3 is TGCAGCGTCCAGACAGAGATCTACGAGCAGTACTTC.

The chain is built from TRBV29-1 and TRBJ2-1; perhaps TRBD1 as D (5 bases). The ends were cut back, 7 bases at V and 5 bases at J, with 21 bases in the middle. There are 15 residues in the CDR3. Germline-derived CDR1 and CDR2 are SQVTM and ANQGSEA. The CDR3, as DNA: TGCAGCGGTATAAACAGACAGTCAAATGACAATGAGCAGTTCTTC. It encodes CSGINRQSNDNEQFF.

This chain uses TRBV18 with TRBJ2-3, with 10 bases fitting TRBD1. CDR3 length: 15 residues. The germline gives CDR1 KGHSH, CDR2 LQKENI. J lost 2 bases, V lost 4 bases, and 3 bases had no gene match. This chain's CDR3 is CASSRGQGNTDTQYF. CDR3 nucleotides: TGTGCCAGCTCACGGGGACAGGGGAACACAGATACGCAGTATTTT.

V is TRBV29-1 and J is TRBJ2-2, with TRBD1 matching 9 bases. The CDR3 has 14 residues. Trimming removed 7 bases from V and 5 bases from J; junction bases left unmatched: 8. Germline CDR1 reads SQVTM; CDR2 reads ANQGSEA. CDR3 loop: CSGKRTGVTGELFF. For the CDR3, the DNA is TGCAGCGGAAAAAGGACAGGGGTTACCGGGGAGCTGTTTTTT.

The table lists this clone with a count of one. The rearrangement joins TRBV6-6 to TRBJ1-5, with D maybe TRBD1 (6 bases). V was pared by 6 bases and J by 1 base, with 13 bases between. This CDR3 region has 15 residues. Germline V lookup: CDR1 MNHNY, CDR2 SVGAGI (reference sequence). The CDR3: CASRRQEGSNQPQHF. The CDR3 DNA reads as TGTGCCAGCAGACGACAGGAGGGCAGCAATCAGCCCCAGCATTTT.

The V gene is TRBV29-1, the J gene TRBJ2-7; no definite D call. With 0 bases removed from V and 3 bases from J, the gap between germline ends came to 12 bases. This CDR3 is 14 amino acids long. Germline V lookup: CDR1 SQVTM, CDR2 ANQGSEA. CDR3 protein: CSVEDARSGYEQYF. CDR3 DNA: TGCAGCGTTGAAGATGCCAGGTCGGGCTACGAGCAGTACTTC.

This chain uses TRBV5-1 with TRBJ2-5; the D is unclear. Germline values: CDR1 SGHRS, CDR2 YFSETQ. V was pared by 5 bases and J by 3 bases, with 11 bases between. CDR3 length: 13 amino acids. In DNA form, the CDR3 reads TGCGCCAGCAGTGTGGGAATTGAAGAGACCCAGTACTTC. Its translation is CASSVGIEETQYF.

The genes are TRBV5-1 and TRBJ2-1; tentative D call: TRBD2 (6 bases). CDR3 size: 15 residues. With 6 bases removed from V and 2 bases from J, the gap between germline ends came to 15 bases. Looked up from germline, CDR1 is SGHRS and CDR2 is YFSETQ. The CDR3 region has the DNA TGCGCCAGCACCCAGGGCGGGATGGCCTACAATGAGCAGTTCTTC. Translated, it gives CASTQGGMAYNEQFF.

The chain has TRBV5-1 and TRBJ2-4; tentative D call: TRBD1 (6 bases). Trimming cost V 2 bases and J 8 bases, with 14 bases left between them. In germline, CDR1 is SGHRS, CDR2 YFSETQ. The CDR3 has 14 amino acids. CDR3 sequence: CASSLQGLRDIQYF. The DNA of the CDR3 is TGCGCCAGCAGCTTACAGGGCCTTCGGGACATTCAGTACTTC.

Here the CDR3 reads CSVQQGGTDTQYF. The CDR3 bases are TGCAGCGTTCAACAGGGAGGCACAGATACGCAGTATTTT. The chain is built from TRBV29-1 and TRBJ2-3, with D perhaps matching TRBD1 (6 bases). The V and J ends lost 5 bases and 1 base respectively, with 10 bases between them. Germline V CDR1 and CDR2: SQVTM, ANQGSEA. The CDR3 has 13 residues.

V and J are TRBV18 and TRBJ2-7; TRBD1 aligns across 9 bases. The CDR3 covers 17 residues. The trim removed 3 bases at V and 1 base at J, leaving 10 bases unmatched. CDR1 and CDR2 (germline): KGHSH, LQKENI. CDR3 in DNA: TGTGCCAGCTCACCTTTACGCCTGGGACAGGGATCCTACGAGCAGTACTTC. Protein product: CASSPLRLGQGSYEQYF.

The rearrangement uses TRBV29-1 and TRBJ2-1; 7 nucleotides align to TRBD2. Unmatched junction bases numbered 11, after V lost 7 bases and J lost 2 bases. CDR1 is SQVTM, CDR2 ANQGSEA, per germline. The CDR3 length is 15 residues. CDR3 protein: CSAELLAGAYNEQFF. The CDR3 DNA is TGCAGCGCCGAGCTGCTTGCGGGAGCCTACAATGAGCAGTTCTTC.

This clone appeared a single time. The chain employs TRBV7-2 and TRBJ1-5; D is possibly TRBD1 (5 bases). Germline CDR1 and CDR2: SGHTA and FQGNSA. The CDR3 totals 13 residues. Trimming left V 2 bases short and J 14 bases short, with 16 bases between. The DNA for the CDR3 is TGTGCCAGCAGCTTACCGTTCGGGACCTTTAAGCATTTT. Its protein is CASSLPFGTFKHF.

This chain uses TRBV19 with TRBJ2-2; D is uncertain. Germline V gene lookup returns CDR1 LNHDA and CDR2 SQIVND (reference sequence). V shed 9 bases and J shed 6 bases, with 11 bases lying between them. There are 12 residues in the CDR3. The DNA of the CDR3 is TGTGCCAGCCAGACTCGGGCCGGGGAGCTGTTTTTT. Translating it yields CASQTRAGELFF. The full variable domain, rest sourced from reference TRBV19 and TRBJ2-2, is DGGITQSPKYLFRKEGQNVTLSCEQNLNHDAMYWYRQDPGQGLRLIYYSQIVNDFQKGDIAEGYSVSREKKESFPLTVTSAQKNPTAFYLCASQTRAGELFFGEGSRLTVL.

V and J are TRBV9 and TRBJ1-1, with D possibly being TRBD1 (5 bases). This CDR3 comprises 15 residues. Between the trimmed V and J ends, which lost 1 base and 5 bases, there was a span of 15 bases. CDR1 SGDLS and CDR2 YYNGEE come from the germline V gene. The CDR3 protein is CASSVIGGGLTEAFF. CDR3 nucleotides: TGTGCCAGCAGCGTAATCGGGGGAGGATTAACTGAAGCTTTCTTT.

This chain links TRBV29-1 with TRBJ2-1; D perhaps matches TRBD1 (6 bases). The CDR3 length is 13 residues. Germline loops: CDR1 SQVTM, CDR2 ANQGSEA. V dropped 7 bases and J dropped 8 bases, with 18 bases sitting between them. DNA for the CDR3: TGCAGCGGTTACAGGGTAAGGATGGATGAGCAGTTCTTC. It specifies CSGYRVRMDEQFF.

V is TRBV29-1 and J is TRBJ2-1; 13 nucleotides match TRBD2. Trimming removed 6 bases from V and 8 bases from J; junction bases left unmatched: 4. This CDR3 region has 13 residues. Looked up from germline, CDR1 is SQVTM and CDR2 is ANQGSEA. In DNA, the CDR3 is TGCAGCGTCGAGGGACTAGCGGGATATGAGCAGTTCTTC. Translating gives CSVEGLAGYEQFF.

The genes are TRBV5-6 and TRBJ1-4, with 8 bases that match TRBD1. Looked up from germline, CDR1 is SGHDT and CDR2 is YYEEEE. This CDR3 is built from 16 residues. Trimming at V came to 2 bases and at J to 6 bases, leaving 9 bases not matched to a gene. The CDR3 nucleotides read TGTGCCAGCAGCTTCGGGCAGGGGGCGCGGTATGAAAAACTGTTTTTT. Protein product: CASSFGQGARYEKLFF. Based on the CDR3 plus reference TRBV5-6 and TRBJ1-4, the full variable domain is DAGVTQSPTHLIKTRGQQVTLRCSPKSGHDTVSWYQQALGQGPQFIFQYYEEEERQRGNFPDRFSGHQFPNYSSELNVNALLLGDSALYLCASSFGQGARYEKLFFGSGTQLSVL.

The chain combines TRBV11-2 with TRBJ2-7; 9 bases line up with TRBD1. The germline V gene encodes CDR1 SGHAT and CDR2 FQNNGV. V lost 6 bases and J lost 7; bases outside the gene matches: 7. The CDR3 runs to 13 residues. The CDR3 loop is CASRHTGGGEQYF. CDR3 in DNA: TGTGCCAGCAGACACACAGGGGGCGGTGAGCAGTACTTC.

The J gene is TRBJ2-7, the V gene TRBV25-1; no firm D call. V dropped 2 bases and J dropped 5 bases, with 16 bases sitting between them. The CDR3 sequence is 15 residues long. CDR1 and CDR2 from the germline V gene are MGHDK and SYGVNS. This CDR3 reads CASSEPKGHSDEQYF. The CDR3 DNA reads TGTGCCAGCAGTGAACCAAAGGGCCACTCTGACGAGCAGTACTTC.

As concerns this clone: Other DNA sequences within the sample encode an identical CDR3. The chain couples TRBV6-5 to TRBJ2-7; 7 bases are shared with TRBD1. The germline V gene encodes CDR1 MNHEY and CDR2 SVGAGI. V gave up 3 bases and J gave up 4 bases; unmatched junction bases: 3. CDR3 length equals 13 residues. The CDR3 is CASSYRQGYEQYF. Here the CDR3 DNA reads TGTGCCAGCAGTTATCGACAGGGTTACGAGCAGTACTTC.

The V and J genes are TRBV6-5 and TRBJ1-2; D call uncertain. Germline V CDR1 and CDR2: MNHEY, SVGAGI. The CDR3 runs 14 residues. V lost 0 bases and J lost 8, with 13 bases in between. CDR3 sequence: CASSYSSGWAGYTF. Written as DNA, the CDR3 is TGTGCCAGCAGTTACTCGAGTGGGTGGGCGGGCTACACCTTC.

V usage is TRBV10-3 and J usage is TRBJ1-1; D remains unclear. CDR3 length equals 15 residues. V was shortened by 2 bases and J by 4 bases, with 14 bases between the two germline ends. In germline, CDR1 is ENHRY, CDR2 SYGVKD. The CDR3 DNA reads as TGTGCCATCAGTGAGAAGTCGGCAGTGAGCACTGAAGCTTTCTTT. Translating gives CAISEKSAVSTEAFF.

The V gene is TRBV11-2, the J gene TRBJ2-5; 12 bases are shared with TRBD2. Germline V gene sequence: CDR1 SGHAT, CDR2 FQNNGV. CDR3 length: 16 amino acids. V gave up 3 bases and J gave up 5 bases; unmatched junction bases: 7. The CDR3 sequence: CASSFRLAGVGETQYF. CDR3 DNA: TGTGCCAGCAGCTTTAGACTAGCGGGAGTCGGTGAGACCCAGTACTTC.

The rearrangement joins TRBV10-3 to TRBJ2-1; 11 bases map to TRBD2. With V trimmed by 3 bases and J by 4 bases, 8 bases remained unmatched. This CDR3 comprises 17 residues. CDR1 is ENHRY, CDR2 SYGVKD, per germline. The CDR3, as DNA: TGTGCCATCAGTGACCCCCGGACTAGCGGGTGGTACAATGAGCAGTTCTTC. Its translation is CAISDPRTSGWYNEQFF.